This TCR beta chain was sequenced during a study of blood T cell repertoires in COVID-19. The germline V and J ends were trimmed by 11 bases and 5 bases, with 13 bases remaining between them. This CDR3 spans 13 amino acids. Germline V gene data show CDR1 as SNHLY and CDR2 as FYNNEI. Generated by immunoSEQ multiplex PCR, the TCRdb table keeps only in-frame clones and is missing some. The repertoire holds some 99,000 clones, with roughly 80% as singletons. Sequencing was performed on peripheral blood. V usage is TRBV2 and J usage is TRBJ1-6, with D perhaps matching TRBD1 (5 bases). The origin of this receptor is a woman aged 80 or over with acute or convalescent COVID-19. CDR3 in amino acids: CASKQVNNSPLHF. CDR3 nucleotide sequence: TGTGCCTCCAAACAGGTTAATAATTCACCCCTCCACTTT.